Listed here is a single TCR beta chain. Antigen unknown. Systemic immunosuppression or autoimmune disease history was grounds to exclude patients. This record belongs to a study of OX40 agonist ivuxolimab in advanced cancers. Study-wide background: It was ivuxolimab, an agonistic anti-OX40 (CD134) antibody, that patients were treated with.

Clones were sequenced by immunoSEQ multiplex PCR, and TCRdb holds only the in-frame ones, with some missing. The table includes more than 75,000 clones, roughly four fifths detected once. Overall study results and limits: CD4+ T cells averaged fewer expanded clones than CD8+ T cells.

Germline V gene lookup returns CDR1 SGHRS and CDR2 YFSETQ. CDR3 length: 17 amino acids. J lost 6 bases, V lost 3 bases, and 13 bases had no gene match. The genes are TRBV5-1 and TRBJ1-4; 8 bases agree with TRBD1. This TCR was sampled from an adult with an advanced solid tumor such as melanoma, head and neck, liver or kidney cancer. Here the sequenced sample was CD4+ or CD8+ T cells sorted from blood, taken in a trial of the OX40 agonist ivuxolimab. The CDR3 here is CASSSSGRGRGDEKLFF. In nucleotides, the CDR3 is TGCGCCAGCAGCTCCTCTGGCAGGGGGCGCGGGGATGAAAAACTGTTTTTT.